These T cell receptor beta chains were read from a single sample in a study of blood T cell repertoires in COVID-19. TCRdb keeps only in-frame clones here, not all; method: immunoSEQ multiplex PCR. The sample has about 52,000 clones, approximately 83% seen once. Sequenced material: peripheral blood. Receptor source: a man aged 80 or over with COVID-19, enrolled during active disease. Each CDR3 is given with its conserved first and last residue. A D gene is named only where the DNA matches it firmly. The size entry is marked missing in some rows and otherwise reads once, few, many or a size class.

>TRBJ2-7|once|TRBV9|NA
CASSPIQDPYEQYF
TGTGCCAGCAGCCCGATACAGGACCCCTACGAGCAGTACTTC
>TRBJ1-2|NA|TRBV19|NA
CASSIALSQGLDGYTF
TGTGCCAGTAGTATAGCTCTGAGTCAGGGGCTCGATGGCTACACCTTC
>TRBJ2-2|NA|TRBV29-1|TRBD2
CSVAPGGLTGELFF
TGCAGCGTTGCCCCGGGGGGACTCACCGGGGAGCTGTTTTTT
>TRBJ2-5|NA|TRBV6-2/TRBV6-3|NA
CASSYPDSEETQYF
TGTGCCAGCAGTTACCCCGACTCAGAAGAGACCCAGTACTTC
>TRBJ1-4|NA|TRBV5-1|NA
CASSGLQGSRNEKLFF
TGCGCCAGCAGCGGGTTACAAGGCTCGCGGAATGAAAAACTGTTTTTT
>TRBJ2-1|NA|TRBV7-2|TRBD2
CASSPLTSGTFNEQFF
TGTGCCAGCAGCCCCCTCACGAGCGGGACTTTCAATGAGCAGTTCTTC
>TRBJ2-6|NA|TRBV28|NA
CASSLSAGGGEGSGANVLTF
TGTGCCAGCAGTTTATCGGCAGGGGGAGGAGAGGGCTCTGGGGCCAACGTCCTGACTTTC
>TRBJ1-5|NA|TRBV24-1|NA
CATNTGFGPQHF
TGTGCCACCAACACAGGGTTTGGACCCCAGCATTTT
>TRBJ2-3|NA|TRBV28|TRBD1
CASSLQGADTQYF
TGTGCCAGCAGTTTGCAGGGGGCAGATACGCAGTATTTT
>TRBJ1-1|NA|TRBV10-3|NA
CAIRPGDPVTEAFF
TGTGCCATCCGTCCGGGGGATCCGGTCACTGAAGCTTTCTTT
>TRBJ1-1|NA|TRBV12-3/TRBV12-4|NA
CVSSFAGGTEAFF
TGTGTCAGCAGTTTCGCGGGGGGGACTGAAGCTTTCTTT
>TRBJ1-1|NA|TRBV27|NA
CASSFGGGAGAFF
TGTGCCAGCAGTTTTGGGGGGGGCGCGGGCGCTTTCTTT
>TRBJ1-1|NA|TRBV10-2|NA
CASSDRSMNTEAFF
TGCGCCAGCAGTGACAGGTCCATGAACACTGAAGCTTTCTTT
>TRBJ2-5|few|TRBV7-2|TRBD1
CASRVGQGRQETQYF
TGTGCCAGCAGAGTGGGACAGGGGCGACAAGAGACCCAGTACTTC
>TRBJ1-2|NA|TRBV5-6|NA
CASSYGDGYTF
TGTGCCAGCAGCTACGGGGATGGCTACACCTTC
>TRBJ2-1|NA|TRBV12-1|NA
CASVWQGNEQFF
TGTGCCAGCGTATGGCAGGGGAATGAGCAGTTCTTC
>TRBJ2-5|NA|TRBV6-2/TRBV6-3|TRBD2
CASGRLAGGEETQYF
TGTGCCAGCGGCCGACTAGCGGGGGGGGAAGAGACCCAGTACTTC
>TRBJ2-3|NA|TRBV30|NA
CAWSKARDTQYF
TGTGCCTGGAGTAAAGCCCGGGATACGCAGTATTTT
>TRBJ1-4|NA|TRBV28|TRBD1
CASSTIQGSWEKLFF
TGTGCCAGCAGTACAATACAGGGGTCTTGGGAAAAACTGTTTTTT
>TRBJ1-1|NA|TRBV24-1|NA
CATRAGTKNTEAFF
TGTGCCACCAGGGCCGGGACAAAGAACACTGAAGCTTTCTTT
>TRBJ2-1|NA|TRBV9|NA
CASSVNRDTYNEQFF
TGTGCCAGCAGCGTAAACAGGGACACCTACAATGAGCAGTTCTTC
>TRBJ1-2|NA|TRBV6-5|NA
CASSSRENYGYTF
TGTGCCAGCAGTTCCAGGGAAAACTATGGCTACACCTTC
>TRBJ1-4|few|TRBV7-9|NA
CASSLRGTSNEKLFF
TGTGCCAGCAGCCTCCGAGGGACAAGTAATGAAAAACTGTTTTTT
>TRBJ1-1|NA|TRBV7-6|TRBD1
CASSRGQGAYDTEAFF
TGTGCCAGCAGCCGCGGACAGGGGGCATATGACACTGAAGCTTTCTTT
>TRBJ2-1|NA|TRBV11-3|TRBD2
CASSLFSGSSYNEQFF
TGTGCCAGCAGCTTATTCAGCGGGAGCTCCTACAATGAGCAGTTCTTC
>TRBJ2-3|NA|TRBV5-5|TRBD1
CASSLPAGQGQDTQYF
TGTGCCAGCAGCCTCCCCGCGGGACAGGGGCAAGATACGCAGTATTTT
>TRBJ1-1|NA|TRBV18|NA
CASSPPTRLRNTEAFF
TGTGCCAGCTCACCACCTACGAGACTCCGGAACACTGAAGCTTTCTTT
>TRBJ2-5|NA|TRBV7-3|NA
CASSLGVANQETQYF
TGTGCCAGCAGCTTAGGGGTAGCGAACCAAGAGACCCAGTACTTC
>TRBJ2-3|NA|TRBV5-4|NA
CASSFRSTDTQYF
TGTGCCAGCAGCTTCAGGAGCACAGATACGCAGTATTTT
>TRBJ2-5|NA|TRBV7-2|TRBD2
CASSLTRASGGETQYF
TGTGCCAGCAGCTTAACACGGGCTAGCGGGGGAGAGACCCAGTACTTC
>TRBJ2-3|few|TRBV5-1|NA
CASSLAKVGGGTDTQYF
TGCGCCAGCAGCTTGGCCAAGGTGGGAGGTGGTACAGATACGCAGTATTTT
>TRBJ2-5|NA|TRBV5-1|TRBD2
CASSLGIAGIQETQYF
TGCGCCAGCAGCTTGGGGATAGCGGGGATACAAGAGACCCAGTACTTC
>TRBJ1-2|NA|TRBV1|NA
CTSSQGTGCVGYTF
TGCACCAGCAGCCAAGGGACAGGGTGTGTGGGCTACACCTTC
>TRBJ2-5|NA|TRBV10-3|TRBD1
CANYTGTGNKETQYF
TGTGCCAATTATACCGGGACAGGGAATAAAGAGACCCAGTACTTC
>TRBJ1-1|NA|TRBV29-1|NA
CSAQPYREAFF
TGCAGCGCTCAACCCTACAGGGAAGCTTTCTTT
>TRBJ2-3|NA|TRBV19|TRBD2
CARRGGREDTQYF
TGTGCCAGGAGAGGCGGGAGGGAGGATACGCAGTATTTT
>TRBJ1-1|NA|TRBV5-1|NA
CASSSQGGANTEAFF
TGCGCCAGCAGCTCCCAAGGGGGAGCGAACACTGAAGCTTTCTTT
>TRBJ2-2|NA|TRBV4-1|NA
CASSQEVSRELFF
TGCGCCAGCAGCCAAGAAGTAAGCCGGGAGCTGTTTTTT
>TRBJ2-3|NA|TRBV7-6|NA
CASSFVGQGGSDTQYF
TGTGCCAGCAGCTTCGTTGGGCAGGGGGGTTCAGATACGCAGTATTTT
>TRBJ2-1|NA|TRBV19|NA
CASSIGGPLDNEQFF
TGTGCCAGTAGTATCGGCGGCCCGCTAGACAATGAGCAGTTCTTC